This T cell receptor beta chain was sequenced in a study of blood T cell repertoires in COVID-19. Looking at the study overall: Material from acute and convalescent COVID-19 was sourced from the United States, Italy and Spain. PBMCs, B-cell-depleted T cells, or T cells provided the cDNA or gDNA that made up the material.

Source study methods: Estimation of nucleated cell counts was performed using reference gene primer amplification. Data came from immunoSEQ multiplex PCR; TCRdb stores just in-frame clones and leaves some out. V, J and clone size are those of that table, while D and trimming were read from the DNA. The sample holds about 130,000 clones, under 90% seen once. From germline, CDR1 is SEHNR and CDR2 FQNEAQ (reference sequence). CDR3 length: 15 residues. The junction had 9 bases not matched to a gene; V was cut back by 2 bases and J by 7 bases. The chain is built from TRBV7-9 and TRBJ1-2; 8 positions match TRBD1. The TCR was taken from a woman aged 55-70 years with acute or convalescent COVID-19. Specimen: peripheral blood. CDR3 in amino acids: CASSLPLDRGRGYTF. CDR3 coding DNA: TGTGCCAGCAGCTTACCCCTCGACAGGGGACGTGGCTACACCTTC.